The 28 T cell receptor beta chains presented below share a single source sample, sequenced in a study of neurological immune-mediated disorders (dated by TCRdb to about 2019). Receptor libraries were prepared by 5' RACE. Instrument on record: Illumina HiSeq 2500. Clones were called with MiXCR by TCRdb after fastp trimmed the public reads at Q25, and only in-frame beta chains were retained. For every CDR3 protein sequence, its rows merge into one entry that carries the most common genes and DNA. The sample profile shows 11,000 to 15,000 distinct CDR3 sequences; over 10% of them were found once. Roughly 41% of the sample rests with the top ten. The source material was CD8+ T cells from blood. Receptor source: a female donor with HTLV-1-associated myelopathy (HAM/TSP).

In this sample, this clonotype turned up many times. J is TRBJ2-7 and V is TRBV9, with TRBD2 matching 14 bases. The CDR3 consists of 15 residues. Germline trimming cut 4 bases from V and 3 bases from J; bases unmatched to any gene: 3. Germline lookup yields CDR1 SGDLS and CDR2 YYNGEE. Here the CDR3 reads CASSPGTSGGYEQYF. In nucleotides, the CDR3 is TGTGCCAGCAGCCCCGGGACTAGCGGGGGCTACGAGCAGTACTTC.

This clonotype was picked up many times. The chain joins TRBV5-1 to TRBJ1-2; D ambiguous. V was pared by 4 bases and J by 4 bases, with 11 bases between. This CDR3 contains 13 residues. Germline assignment: CDR1 SGHRS and CDR2 YFSETQ. CDR3 nucleotides: TGCGCCAGCAGCCCGGAGGCCCTCTATGGCTACACCTTC. Protein: CASSPEALYGYTF.

This clonotype was found many times. This sequence joins TRBV7-9 and TRBJ2-7, with 8 nucleotides matching TRBD2. Germline loops: CDR1 SEHNR, CDR2 FQNEAQ (reference sequence). The CDR3 loop spans 15 amino acids. V shed 5 bases and J 1 base; nucleotides not matched to a gene: 7. This CDR3 reads CASSPSGHTSYEQYF. The CDR3 bases are TGTGCCAGCAGCCCTAGCGGGCACACATCCTACGAGCAGTACTTC. The full variable domain, with the rest looked up from reference TRBV7-9 and TRBJ2-7, is DTGVSQNPRHKITKRGQNVTFRCDPISEHNRLYWYRQTLGQGPEFLTYFQNEAQLEKSRLLSDRFSAERPKGSFSTLEIQRTEQGDSAMYLCASSPSGHTSYEQYFGPGTRLTVT.

There are many counts of this clonotype. The V and J genes are TRBV29-1 and TRBJ1-1; 8 bases align to TRBD1. V lost 7 bases, J lost 5 bases, and 3 bases stayed unmatched. Germline CDR1 reads SQVTM; CDR2 reads ANQGSEA. The CDR3 consists of 11 residues. DNA of the CDR3: TGCAGCGCACACAGGGGGACTGAAGCTTTCTTT. Translation gives CSAHRGTEAFF.

The chain employs TRBV7-9 and TRBJ2-7, with a possible D match to TRBD1 (5 bases). Germline lookup yields CDR1 SEHNR and CDR2 FQNEAQ (reference sequence). CDR3 size: 14 residues. Trimming cost V 0 bases and J 3 bases, with 9 bases left between them. CDR3 bases: TGTGCCAGCAGCTTAGCGTTAACAGGCTACGAGCAGTACTTC. This gives the protein CASSLALTGYEQYF.

At least ten counts were recorded for this clonotype. The chain employs TRBV10-3 and TRBJ2-1; 7 bases agree with TRBD1. The germline V gene encodes CDR1 ENHRY and CDR2 SYGVKD. The CDR3 has 15 residues. Germline trimming cut 4 bases from V and 5 bases from J; bases unmatched to any gene: 8. The CDR3 protein is CAISAGQVGDNEQFF. CDR3 nucleotides: TGTGCCATCAGTGCAGGACAGGTCGGGGACAATGAGCAGTTCTTC.

The chain carries TRBV7-8 and TRBJ1-1, with D unclear. Trimming took off 1 base at V and 11 bases at J, with 11 bases between the two ends. The CDR3 extends over 12 amino acids. CDR1 is SGHVS, CDR2 FQNEAQ, per germline. The CDR3 sequence is CASSLEHLVAFF. The CDR3 bases are TGTGCCAGCAGCTTAGAGCATTTAGTGGCTTTCTTT.

The chain employs TRBV20-1 and TRBJ2-7; D remains ambiguous. This CDR3 is built from 14 residues. Trimming left V 6 bases short and J 0 bases short, with 15 bases between. Germline CDR1 DFQATT, CDR2 SNEGSKA (reference sequence). DNA of the CDR3: TGCAGTGCAAGGGAATACCCGAGCTCCTACGAGCAGTACTTC. The encoded protein is CSAREYPSSYEQYF.

The CDR3 here is CASTPDRGGELFF. CDR3 DNA sequence: TGTGCCAGCACCCCAGACCGTGGCGGGGAGCTGTTTTTT. This chain links TRBV7-9 with TRBJ2-2; D gene uncertain. CDR1 is SEHNR, CDR2 FQNEAQ, per germline (reference sequence). The CDR3 is 13 amino acids. Between the trimmed V and J ends, which lost 7 bases and 7 bases, there was a span of 13 bases.

This clonotype was recorded at least ten times. The chain joins TRBV20-1 to TRBJ2-7; 7 positions agree with TRBD2. V lost 7 bases to trimming and J lost 3 bases; unmatched junction nucleotides: 12. This CDR3 has 14 amino acids. Germline V gene lookup returns CDR1 DFQATT and CDR2 SNEGSKA (reference sequence). The CDR3 reads CSGVIEGGSYEQYF. For the CDR3, the DNA is TGCAGTGGGGTTATCGAGGGCGGGAGCTACGAGCAGTACTTC.

The table lists this clonotype with many counts. The V gene is TRBV4-3, the J gene TRBJ2-7; a possible D gene is TRBD1 (6 bases). Trimming took off 0 bases at V and 2 bases at J, with 11 bases between the two ends. The CDR3 covers 15 residues. In germline, CDR1 is LGHNA, CDR2 YSLEER. CDR3 protein: CASSQEGHTTYEQYF. The CDR3 DNA follows: TGCGCCAGCAGCCAAGAGGGACACACAACCTACGAGCAGTACTTC.

The V gene is TRBV5-1, the J gene TRBJ1-1; TRBD1 matches 7 bases. Looked up from germline, CDR1 is SGHRS and CDR2 is YFSETQ. This CDR3 comprises 14 residues. J lost 5 bases, V lost 1 base, and 5 bases had no gene match. The CDR3 coding sequence is TGCGCCAGCAGCTTGAGAGGGGGCGGAACTGAAGCTTTCTTT. It encodes CASSLRGGGTEAFF.

This clonotype was observed many times. This chain links TRBV5-1 with TRBJ2-7; D gene uncertain. The CDR3 totals 13 residues. Germline CDR1 is SGHRS and CDR2 is YFSETQ. V lost 0 bases to trimming and J lost 3 bases, with 7 bases between them. The CDR3 reads CASSLELRYEQYF. CDR3 DNA: TGCGCCAGCAGCTTGGAACTTCGCTACGAGCAGTACTTC.

In this sample, this clonotype turned up many times. The chain combines TRBV25-1 with TRBJ1-1; 7 nucleotides line up with TRBD1. The CDR3 is made up of 14 amino acids. Germline V gives CDR1 MGHDK, CDR2 SYGVNS. After removal of 7 bases from V and 3 bases from J, the junction contained 8 bases not matched to a gene. The CDR3 region is CASTETGFDTEAFF. Here the CDR3 DNA reads TGTGCCAGCACAGAGACAGGGTTTGACACTGAAGCTTTCTTT. The full variable domain, rest sourced from reference TRBV25-1 and TRBJ1-1, is EADIYQTPRYLVIGTGKKITLECSQTMGHDKMYWYQQDPGMELHLIHYSYGVNSTEKGDLSSESTVSRIRTEHFPLTLESARPSHTSQYLCASTETGFDTEAFFGQGTRLTVV.

By share, this clonotype ranks as medium-sized (0.01 to 0.1%). The chain has TRBV28 and TRBJ2-3; D is possibly TRBD1 (6 bases). This CDR3 region has 14 residues. Germline CDR1 MDHEN, CDR2 SYDVKM. Trimming took 3 bases from V and 3 from J, leaving 10 bases between them. The DNA of the CDR3 is TGTGCCAGCAGTTTTTTACAGGGAACAGATACGCAGTATTTT. Translated, it gives CASSFLQGTDTQYF.

V and J are TRBV9 and TRBJ2-3; D is perhaps TRBD2 (6 bases). The CDR3 consists of 16 residues. V gave up 0 bases and J gave up 11 bases, with 22 bases separating them. CDR1 SGDLS and CDR2 YYNGEE come from the germline V gene. The CDR3 nucleotides read TGTGCCAGCAGCGTAGAAAGTAGCGGCCTTTACAATGAGCAGTATTTT. Translation gives CASSVESSGLYNEQYF. The full variable domain, completed using reference TRBV9 and TRBJ2-3, is DSGVTQTPKHLITATGQRVTLRCSPRSGDLSVYWYQQSLDQGLQFLIQYYNGEERAKGNILERFSAQQFPDLHSELNLSSLELGDSALYFCASSVESSGLYNEQYFGPGTRLTVL.

This clonotype was seen many times. The chain uses TRBV6-1 and TRBJ2-5; the D gene could be TRBD1 or TRBD2 (5 bases each). There are 17 residues in the CDR3. CDR1 is MNHNS and CDR2 is SASEGT in the germline V gene. The ends were cut back, 3 bases at V and 2 bases at J, with 19 bases in the middle. The CDR3: CASSEGLAVGHQETQYF. CDR3 DNA sequence: TGTGCCAGCAGTGAGGGGCTAGCCGTGGGGCATCAAGAGACCCAGTACTTC.

This clonotype was seen at least ten times. This sequence joins TRBV2 and TRBJ1-3; no clear D gene. V dropped 7 bases and J dropped 4 bases, with 17 bases sitting between them. CDR3 length: 15 residues. CDR1 SNHLY and CDR2 FYNNEI come from the germline V gene. The CDR3 DNA follows: TGTGCCAGCACCGCCGGGCAGGTAACCGGAAACACCATATATTTT. Translation gives CASTAGQVTGNTIYF.

This clonotype was detected many times. V is TRBV3-1 and J is TRBJ2-3; D may be TRBD1 (5 bases). CDR3 length equals 16 residues. The ends were cut back, 3 bases at V and 0 bases at J, with 13 bases in the middle. From germline, CDR1 is LGHDT and CDR2 YNNKEL (reference sequence). The CDR3 loop reads CASSHDDSTSTDTQYF. In DNA form, the CDR3 reads TGTGCCAGCAGCCACGATGACAGCACTAGCACAGATACGCAGTATTTT.

This clonotype was picked up many times. This sequence joins TRBV20-1 and TRBJ2-1; D is perhaps TRBD2 (6 bases). Germline CDR1 is DFQATT and CDR2 is SNEGSKA (reference sequence). The CDR3 covers 15 residues. The germline V and J ends were trimmed by 0 bases and 5 bases, with 14 bases remaining between them. In nucleotides, the CDR3 is TGCAGTGCTAGAGATGTGGAGGGCCCTGACAATGAGCAGTTCTTC. As protein: CSARDVEGPDNEQFF.

In its sample, this clonotype was seen many times. The chain has TRBV7-8 and TRBJ2-5, with TRBD2 matching 11 bases. This CDR3 region has 17 residues. Germline loops: CDR1 SGHVS, CDR2 FQNEAQ. V was clipped by 4 bases and J by 4 bases; unmatched bases: 11. CDR3 DNA sequence: TGTGCCAGCAGCTCCCAGAAACTAGCGGGAGCTCGAGAGACCCAGTACTTC. Translated: CASSSQKLAGARETQYF.

Many counts were recorded for this clonotype. The V and J genes are TRBV4-1 and TRBJ2-2, with D possibly matching TRBD2 (6 bases). Trimming pared 4 bases from V and 6 bases from J, leaving 18 bases between. The CDR3 loop spans 16 amino acids. Germline CDR1 MGHRA, CDR2 YSYEKL. The CDR3: CASSLSGGVRPGELFF. The CDR3 DNA follows: TGCGCCAGCAGCCTTTCCGGAGGGGTCCGTCCCGGGGAGCTGTTTTTT.

This clonotype occurred many times. V is TRBV6-2 or TRBV6-3 and J is TRBJ1-2, with a possible D match to TRBD1 (6 bases). Germline CDR1 reads MNHEY; CDR2 reads SVGEGT. The V and J ends lost 2 bases and 6 bases respectively, with 13 bases between them. This CDR3 is built from 14 residues. The DNA for the CDR3 is TGTGCCAGCAGTTACCTCAGGGGTGAGGATGGCTACACCTTC. Residues: CASSYLRGEDGYTF.

This clonotype was counted at least ten times. The V gene is TRBV6-2 or TRBV6-3, the J gene TRBJ1-1, with 7 nucleotides matching TRBD1. J gave up 4 bases and V 0 bases, and 5 bases lay outside the gene matches. The CDR3 has 15 residues. The germline CDR1 and CDR2 sequences are MNHEY and SVGEGT. CDR3 coding DNA: TGTGCCAGCAGTTACTCGGAGACAGGGCGCACTGAAGCTTTCTTT. It yields the protein CASSYSETGRTEAFF.

The chain joins TRBV4-2 to TRBJ2-7; D is unresolved. Trimming left V 8 bases short and J 0 bases short, with 5 bases between. Per the germline V gene, CDR1 is LGHNA and CDR2 is YNFKEQ. CDR3 length: 11 amino acids. CDR3 amino acids: CASQDSYEQYF. The CDR3 coding sequence is TGTGCCAGCCAAGACTCCTACGAGCAGTACTTC.

This clonotype was seen at least ten times. V usage is TRBV5-1 and J usage is TRBJ2-5; D perhaps matches TRBD2 (5 bases). The CDR3 totals 16 residues. V was clipped by 4 bases and J by 5 bases, with 21 bases between them. Germline CDR1 and CDR2: SGHRS and YFSETQ. Written as DNA, the CDR3 is TGCGCCAGCAGCGAGGTAGCGCTCTCCCTGAGGGAGACCCAGTACTTC. Its translation is CASSEVALSLRETQYF.

Sample share makes this clonotype medium-sized. The rearrangement links TRBV6-2 or TRBV6-3 to TRBJ2-7; D remains unclear. CDR3 length: 18 residues. V lost 4 bases to trimming and J lost 4 bases, with 26 bases between them. The germline V gene encodes CDR1 MNHEY and CDR2 SVGEGT. CDR3 loop: CASSSLTTDGRPAYEQYF. In nucleotides, the CDR3 is TGTGCCAGCAGTTCGCTCACGACGGACGGACGGCCTGCGTACGAGCAGTACTTC.

This clonotype is judged medium-sized (0.01 to 0.1%). The V and J genes are TRBV28 and TRBJ2-5; 10 nucleotides match TRBD1. From germline, CDR1 is MDHEN and CDR2 SYDVKM. This CDR3 comprises 15 residues. V dropped 7 bases and J dropped 0; count of bases not matched to a gene: 5. CDR3 nucleotide sequence: TGTGCCAGCATACCGGGACAGGGGTACCAAGAGACCCAGTACTTC. Protein: CASIPGQGYQETQYF.